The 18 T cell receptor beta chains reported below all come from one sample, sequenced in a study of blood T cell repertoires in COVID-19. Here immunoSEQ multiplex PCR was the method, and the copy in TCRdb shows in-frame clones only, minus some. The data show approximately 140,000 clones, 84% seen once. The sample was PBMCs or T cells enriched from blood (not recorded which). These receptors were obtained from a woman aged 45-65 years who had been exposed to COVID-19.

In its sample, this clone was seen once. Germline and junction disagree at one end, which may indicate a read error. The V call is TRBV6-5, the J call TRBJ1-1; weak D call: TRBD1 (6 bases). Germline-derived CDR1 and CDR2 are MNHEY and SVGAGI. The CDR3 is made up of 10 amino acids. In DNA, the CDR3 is TGTGCCAGCAGTACCGACAGGCCAGTCTTT. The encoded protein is CASSTDRPVF.

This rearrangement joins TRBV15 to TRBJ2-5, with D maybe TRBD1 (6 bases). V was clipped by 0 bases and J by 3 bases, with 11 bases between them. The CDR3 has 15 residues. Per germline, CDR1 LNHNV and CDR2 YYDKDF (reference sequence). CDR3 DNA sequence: TGTGCCACCAGCAGAGATATCGCAGGGGAAGAGACCCAGTACTTC. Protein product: CATSRDIAGEETQYF.

The CDR3 reads CASPGQGLSGNTIYF. The CDR3 region has the DNA TGTGCCTCCCCGGGACAGGGATTGTCTGGAAACACCATATATTTT. The J gene is TRBJ1-3, the V gene TRBV30; 9 bases align to TRBD1. The CDR3 extends over 15 amino acids. Per the germline V gene, CDR1 is GTSNPN and CDR2 is SVGIG (reference sequence). With V trimmed by 7 bases and J by 1 base, 8 bases remained unmatched. Together with reference TRBV30 and TRBJ1-3, the CDR3 gives the full variable domain: SQTIHQWPATLVQPVGSPLSLECTVEGTSNPNLYWYRQAAGRGLQLLFYSVGIGQISSEVPQNLSASRPQDRQFILSSKKLLLSDSGFYLCASPGQGLSGNTIYFGEGSWLTVV.

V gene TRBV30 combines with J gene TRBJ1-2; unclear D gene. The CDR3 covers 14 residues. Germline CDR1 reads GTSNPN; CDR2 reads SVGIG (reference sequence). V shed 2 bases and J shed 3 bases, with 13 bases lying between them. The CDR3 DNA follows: TGTGCCTGGAGTCCCCTAAACAGAGACTATGGCTACACCTTC. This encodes CAWSPLNRDYGYTF.

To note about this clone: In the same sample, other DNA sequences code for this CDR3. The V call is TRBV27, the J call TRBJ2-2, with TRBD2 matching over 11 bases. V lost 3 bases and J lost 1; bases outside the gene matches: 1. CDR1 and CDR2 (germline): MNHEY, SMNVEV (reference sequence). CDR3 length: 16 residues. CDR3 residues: CASSFLAGGNTGELFF. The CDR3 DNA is TGTGCCAGCAGTTTTCTAGCGGGGGGGAACACCGGGGAGCTGTTTTTT.

The CDR3 reads CASSVTGQGASGANVLTF. DNA for the CDR3: TGTGCCAGCAGCGTGACGGGACAGGGGGCCTCTGGGGCCAACGTCCTGACTTTC. The rearrangement uses TRBV5-4 and TRBJ2-6, with 12 bases identical to TRBD1. Germline CDR1 and CDR2: SGHNT and YYREEE (reference sequence). The V segment lost 4 bases and the J segment 0 bases; nucleotides outside the gene matches: 5. The CDR3 contains 18 residues. The variable domain in full, with the rest retrieved from reference TRBV5-4 and TRBJ2-6, is ETGVTQSPTHLIKTRGQQVTLRCSSQSGHNTVSWYQQALGQGPQFIFQYYREEENGRGNFPPRFSGLQFPNYSSELNVNALELDDSALYLCASSVTGQGASGANVLTFGAGSRLTVL.

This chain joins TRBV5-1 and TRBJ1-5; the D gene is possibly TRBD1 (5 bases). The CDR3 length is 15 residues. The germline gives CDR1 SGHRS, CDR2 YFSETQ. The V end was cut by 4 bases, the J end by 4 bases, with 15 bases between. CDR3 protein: CASSAGTDLNQPQHF. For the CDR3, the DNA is TGCGCCAGCAGCGCGGGGACGGACCTGAATCAGCCCCAGCATTTT.

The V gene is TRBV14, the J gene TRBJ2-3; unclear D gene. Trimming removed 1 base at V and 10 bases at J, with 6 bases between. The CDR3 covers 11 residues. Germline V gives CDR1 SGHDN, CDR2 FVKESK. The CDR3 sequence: CASSQVQSQYF. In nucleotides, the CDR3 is TGTGCCAGCAGCCAAGTACAATCGCAGTATTTT. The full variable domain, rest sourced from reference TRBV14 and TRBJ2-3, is EAGVTQFPSHSVIEKGQTVTLRCDPISGHDNLYWYRRVMGKEIKFLLHFVKESKQDESGMPNNRFLAERTGGTYSTLKVQPAELEDSGVYFCASSQVQSQYFGPGTRLTVL.

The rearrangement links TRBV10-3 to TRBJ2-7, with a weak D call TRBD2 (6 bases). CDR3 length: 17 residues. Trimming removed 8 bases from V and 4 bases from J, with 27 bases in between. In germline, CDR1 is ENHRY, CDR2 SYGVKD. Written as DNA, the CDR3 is TGTGCCATCCCGACCCCAACTAGTAGCGGATCCCGATACGAGCAGTACTTC. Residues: CAIPTPTSSGSRYEQYF.

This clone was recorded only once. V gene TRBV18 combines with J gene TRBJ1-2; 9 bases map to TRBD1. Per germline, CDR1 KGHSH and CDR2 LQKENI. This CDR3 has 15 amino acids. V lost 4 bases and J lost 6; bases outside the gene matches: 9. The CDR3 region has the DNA TGTGCCAGCTCACTAAGTTCGGACAGGGGCCATGGCTACACCTTC. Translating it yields CASSLSSDRGHGYTF.

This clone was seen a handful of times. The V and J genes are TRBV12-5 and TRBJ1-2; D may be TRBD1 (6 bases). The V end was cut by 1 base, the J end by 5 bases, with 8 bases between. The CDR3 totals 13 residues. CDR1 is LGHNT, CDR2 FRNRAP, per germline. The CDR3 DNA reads TGTGCTAGTGGTTTGGGGGGGCGGTATGGCTACACCTTC. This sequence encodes CASGLGGRYGYTF.

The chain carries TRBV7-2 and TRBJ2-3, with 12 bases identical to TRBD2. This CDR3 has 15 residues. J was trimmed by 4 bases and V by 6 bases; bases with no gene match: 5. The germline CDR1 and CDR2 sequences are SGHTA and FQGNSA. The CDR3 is CASSTTSGSADTQYF. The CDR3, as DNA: TGTGCCAGCAGTACGACTAGCGGGAGTGCAGATACGCAGTATTTT.

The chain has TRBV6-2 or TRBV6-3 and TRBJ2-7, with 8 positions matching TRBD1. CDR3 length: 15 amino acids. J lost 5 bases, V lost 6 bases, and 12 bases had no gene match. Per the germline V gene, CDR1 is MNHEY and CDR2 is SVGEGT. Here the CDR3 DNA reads TGTGCCAGCAGCTCCGCAAGGACAGGGCGCCACGAGCAGTACTTC. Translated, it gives CASSSARTGRHEQYF.

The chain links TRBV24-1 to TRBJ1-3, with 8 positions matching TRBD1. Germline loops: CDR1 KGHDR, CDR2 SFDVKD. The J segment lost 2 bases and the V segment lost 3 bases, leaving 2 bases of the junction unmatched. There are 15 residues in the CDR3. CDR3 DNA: TGTGCCACCAGTGATGTGGGACAGGCTGGAAACACCATATATTTT. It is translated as CATSDVGQAGNTIYF.

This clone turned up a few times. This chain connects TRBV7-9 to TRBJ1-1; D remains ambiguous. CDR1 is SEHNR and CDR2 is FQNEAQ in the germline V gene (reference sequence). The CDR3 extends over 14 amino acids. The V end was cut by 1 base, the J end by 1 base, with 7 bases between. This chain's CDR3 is CASSLVSGNTEAFF. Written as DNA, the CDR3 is TGTGCCAGCAGCTTAGTCTCCGGGAACACTGAAGCTTTCTTT.

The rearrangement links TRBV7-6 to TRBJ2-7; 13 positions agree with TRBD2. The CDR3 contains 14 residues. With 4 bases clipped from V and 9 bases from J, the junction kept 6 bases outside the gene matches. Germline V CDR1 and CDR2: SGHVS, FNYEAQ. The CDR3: CASSSGLAGERQYF. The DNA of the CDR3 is TGTGCCAGCAGCTCCGGACTAGCGGGGGAGCGGCAGTACTTC.

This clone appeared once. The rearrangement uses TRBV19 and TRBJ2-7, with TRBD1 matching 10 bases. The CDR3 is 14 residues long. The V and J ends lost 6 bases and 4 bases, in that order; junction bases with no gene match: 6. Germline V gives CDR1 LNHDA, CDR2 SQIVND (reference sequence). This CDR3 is CASRSPGQGYEQYF. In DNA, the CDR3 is TGTGCCAGTAGAAGCCCGGGACAGGGGTACGAGCAGTACTTC.

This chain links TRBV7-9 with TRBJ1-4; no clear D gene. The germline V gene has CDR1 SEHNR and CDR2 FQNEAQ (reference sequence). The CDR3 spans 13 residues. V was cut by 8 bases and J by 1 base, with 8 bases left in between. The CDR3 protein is CASSRGTNEKLFF. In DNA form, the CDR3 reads TGTGCCAGCTCCCGGGGAACTAATGAAAAACTGTTTTTT.